This T cell receptor beta chain came from a study of regulatory T cells in long-lasting Graves disease. Study-wide context: Patients newly diagnosed with Graves' had been on antithyroid drugs for under 3 months.

Combining iRepertoire HTBI primers with Arm-PCR of CDR3 regions, the authors built TCR beta libraries. TCRdb called the multiplex PCR reads again in MiXCR, with one record for every CDR3 protein. This sample carries more than 300,000 distinct CDR3 sequences, roughly a sixth of them seen once, and the ten largest clones take about 24%. The time point was: newly diagnosed GD, antithyroid drugs for less than 3 months. Researchers made the TCR library from RNA that was extracted from PBMCs. Investigators report Graves' disease was diagnosed under American Thyroid Association guidelines. Peripheral blood, at about 8.9 milliliters, went into EDTA tubes. This clonotype came up once. Its antigen is currently unknown. Study-wide points: Owing to a sample size that was small, accuracy may have been reduced.

The CDR3 is 15 residues long. J gave up 2 bases and V 0 bases, and 5 bases lay outside the gene matches. Germline V CDR1 and CDR2: SGHRS, YFSETQ. The chain links TRBV5-1 to TRBJ2-7; 7 positions agree with TRBD1. The clonotype was recovered from a female donor with Graves disease. Material: peripheral blood mononuclear cells (PBMCs), obtained at new diagnosis, from a patient treated with antithyroid drugs. DNA of the CDR3: TGCGCCAGCAGCTTGGTCGGGACAGAGACCTACGAGCAGTACTTC. Its protein product is CASSLVGTETYEQYF.